The 15 T cell receptor beta chains listed next were all sequenced from one sample in a study of beta chain features in type 1 diabetes. Broader study findings: TCRB CDR3s were moderately but significantly shorter in Type 1 diabetes patients in all four CD4+ subsets.

Reverse transcribing all isolated RNA meant expressed TCRB transcripts were sequenced. The repertoire was sequenced with immunoSEQ multiplex PCR; TCRdb's copy has only in-frame clones and lacks some. The data show 120,000 or so clones, with 15% to 20% seen just once and 2.6% held by the top ten. No antigen has been identified for these receptors. Sequenced material: central memory CD4+ T cells from blood. The receptor set was obtained from a man younger than 35 with type 1 diabetes.

The chain is built from TRBV7-2 and TRBJ2-1; the D gene is possibly TRBD2 (6 bases). The CDR3 consists of 14 residues. V dropped 5 bases and J dropped 6 bases, with 14 bases sitting between them. The V gene's germline CDR1 is SGHTA and CDR2 FQGNSA. CDR3 region: CASSTPAGGNEQFF. The CDR3 nucleotides read TGTGCCAGCAGCACTCCCGCCGGGGGCAATGAGCAGTTCTTC.

The chain is built from TRBV4-2 and TRBJ2-5; a possible D gene is TRBD2 (6 bases). The V end was cut by 4 bases, the J end by 4 bases, with 25 bases between. Germline V gene lookup returns CDR1 LGHNA and CDR2 YNFKEQ. The CDR3 sequence is 18 residues long. CDR3 sequence: CASSRDFAGRVGGETQYF. DNA of the CDR3: TGTGCCAGCAGCCGAGACTTCGCGGGACGGGTTGGAGGAGAGACCCAGTACTTC.

As DNA, the CDR3 is TGCAGCGTTGAACCGGACAGGGGCTCTGAAGCTTTCTTT. Translating it yields CSVEPDRGSEAFF. The rearrangement uses TRBV29-1 and TRBJ1-1; 9 nucleotides line up with TRBD1. The CDR3 totals 13 residues. The germline V gene has CDR1 SQVTM and CDR2 ANQGSEA. J was trimmed by 6 bases and V by 2 bases; bases with no gene match: 4.

Only a few counts were recorded for this clone. This CDR3 is also generated by other DNA sequences in the sample. The rearrangement joins TRBV18 to TRBJ2-3, with D unclear. The CDR3 runs to 13 residues. V lost 0 bases, J lost 0 bases, and 1 base lay in between. Germline V gives CDR1 KGHSH, CDR2 LQKENI. The CDR3 nucleotides read TGTGCCAGCTCACCACCTAGCACAGATACGCAGTATTTT. Amino acids: CASSPPSTDTQYF.

The chain is built from TRBV4-1 and TRBJ1-4; the D gene is possibly TRBD1 (5 bases). Trimming removed 3 bases from V and 8 bases from J, with 22 bases in between. CDR3 size: 17 residues. Per the germline V gene, CDR1 is MGHRA and CDR2 is YSYEKL. The CDR3 loop reads CASSHRDSRIGGEKLFF. DNA for the CDR3: TGCGCCAGCAGCCACCGGGACTCTCGAATCGGGGGAGAAAAACTGTTTTTT.

This clone was observed a single time. The CDR3 DNA reads as TGTGCCAGCAGTTACGAGGGACCCCGGAACACCGGGGAGCTGTTTTTT. Translated, it gives CASSYEGPRNTGELFF. The chain joins TRBV6-5 to TRBJ2-2, with D perhaps given as TRBD1 or TRBD2 (5 bases each). The length of the CDR3 is 16 residues. The ends were cut back, 2 bases at V and 1 base at J, with 11 bases in the middle. Germline CDR1 reads MNHEY; CDR2 reads SVGAGI.

This clone was seen many times. This sequence joins TRBV7-3 and TRBJ1-1; D possibly corresponds to TRBD1 (6 bases). Trimming stripped 3 bases from V and 1 base from J, with 9 bases between. The CDR3 totals 14 residues. CDR1 and CDR2 from the germline V gene are SGHTA and FQGTGA. The CDR3 region has the DNA TGTGCCAGCAGCTTCGGGGGCGCGAACACTGAAGCTTTCTTT. The encoded protein is CASSFGGANTEAFF. The variable domain in full, completed from reference TRBV7-3 and TRBJ1-1, reads GAGVSQTPSNKVTEKGKYVELRCDPISGHTALYWYRQSLGQGPEFLIYFQGTGAADDSGLPNDRFFAVRPEGSVSTLKIQRTERGDSAVYLCASSFGGANTEAFFGQGTRLTVV.

This chain connects TRBV28 to TRBJ1-2; TRBD1 matches at 7 bases. The germline gives CDR1 MDHEN, CDR2 SYDVKM. The CDR3 sequence is 12 residues long. V lost 5 bases, J lost 5 bases, and 2 bases stayed unmatched. The CDR3, as DNA: TGTGCCAGCAGTCGGACAGGATATGGCTACACCTTC. Protein sequence: CASSRTGYGYTF.

The chain joins TRBV5-1 to TRBJ1-2; 8 bases agree with TRBD1. V shed 1 base, J shed 5 bases, and the junction held 7 bases outside the gene matches. CDR3 length: 15 residues. Per the germline V gene, CDR1 is SGHRS and CDR2 is YFSETQ. CDR3 amino acids: CASSLLGQGLYGYTF. CDR3 in DNA: TGCGCCAGCAGCTTGTTAGGACAGGGTTTGTATGGCTACACCTTC.

This clone was counted only a few times. Other DNA sequences in this sample translate to the same CDR3. The rearrangement joins TRBV19 to TRBJ2-7; TRBD1 is a possible D gene (5 bases). The length of the CDR3 is 12 residues. Trimming shortened V by 9 bases and J by 3 bases, and 12 bases separated the two germline ends. The germline V gene encodes CDR1 LNHDA and CDR2 SQIVND (reference sequence). CDR3: CASGQGIYEQYF. DNA of the CDR3: TGTGCCAGCGGGCAGGGTATCTACGAGCAGTACTTC. Variable domain in full (rest from reference TRBV19 and TRBJ2-7): DGGITQSPKYLFRKEGQNVTLSCEQNLNHDAMYWYRQDPGQGLRLIYYSQIVNDFQKGDIAEGYSVSREKKESFPLTVTSAQKNPTAFYLCASGQGIYEQYFGPGTRLTVT.

This clone was found a few times. The chain employs TRBV28 and TRBJ2-7, with D hard to call. V was cut by 4 bases and J by 4 bases, with 11 bases left in between. This CDR3 spans 13 amino acids. Germline V lookup: CDR1 MDHEN, CDR2 SYDVKM. The CDR3 reads CASSYSRWYEQYF. In DNA form, the CDR3 reads TGTGCCAGCAGTTACTCCCGGTGGTACGAGCAGTACTTC.

This chain connects TRBV30 to TRBJ1-3; D not certain. The length of the CDR3 is 15 residues. V lost 3 bases, J lost 0 bases, and 12 bases lay in between. In germline, CDR1 is GTSNPN, CDR2 SVGIG (reference sequence). CDR3 bases: TGTGCCTGGAGACTAAACCCCGTCTCTGGAAACACCATATATTTT. Amino acid sequence: CAWRLNPVSGNTIYF.

The CDR3 sequence: CASSANHGPLMEQYF. DNA for the CDR3: TGTGCCAGCAGCGCTAATCACGGGCCTCTTATGGAGCAGTACTTC. The chain uses TRBV9 and TRBJ2-7; unclear D gene. The V gene lost 3 bases and the J gene lost 7 bases, with 20 bases spanning the gap. Germline CDR1 and CDR2: SGDLS and YYNGEE. The CDR3 length is 15 residues.

The CDR3 protein is CSVDRSQETQYF. The CDR3 DNA reads TGCAGCGTTGATCGGTCACAGGAGACCCAGTACTTC. The chain joins TRBV29-1 to TRBJ2-5; D is unclear. The CDR3 runs 12 residues. V dropped 3 bases and J dropped 5 bases, with 10 bases sitting between them. Germline V gene sequence: CDR1 SQVTM, CDR2 ANQGSEA. The entire variable domain, with the rest obtained from reference TRBV29-1 and TRBJ2-5, is as follows: SAVISQKPSRDICQRGTSLTIQCQVDSQVTMMFWYRQQPGQSLTLIATANQGSEATYESGFVIDKFPISRPNLTFSTLTVSNMSPEDSSIYLCSVDRSQETQYFGPGTRLLVL.

The chain employs TRBV11-3 and TRBJ2-2; D call uncertain. Germline CDR1 is SGHNT and CDR2 is YENEEA. The CDR3 totals 13 residues. Trimming shortened V by 5 bases and J by 6 bases, and 10 bases separated the two germline ends. DNA for the CDR3: TGTGCCAGCAGCGCCCGGCCCGCCGGGGAGCTGTTTTTT. Protein: CASSARPAGELFF.